This T cell receptor (beta chain) emerged from a study of blood T cell repertoires in COVID-19 (dated by TCRdb to the early 2020s). Study-wide context: Collaborator samples came from the United States, Italy and Spain and covered acute and convalescent phases of COVID-19. Subjects who had been exposed to COVID-19, were actively infected with it, or had recovered from it provided the deeply sampled blood TCRbeta repertoires that made up the dataset. Sample metadata almost always included a de-identified subject ID, COVID-19 status, age in years and sex. Where available, HLA class I and class II types were obtained from metadata supplied by the sample provider rather than from assay-based typing. Samples came from the ongoing ImmuneRACE study (first 160 participants) plus 1,254 subjects from 6 global collaborators. The repertoires were released in a freely available public database intended as a resource for research on the immune response to SARS-CoV-2. The prospective study material was composed of cDNA or gDNA derived from T cells, B-cell-depleted T cells, or PBMCs.

The immunoSEQ Assay, a bias-controlled multiplex PCR, was used to amplify TCRbeta CDR3 regions from genomic DNA. The paper's data handling went like this. Within the assay, amplification of reference gene primers was used to estimate how many nucleated cells each sample contained. To quantify the absolute abundance of each unique TCRbeta CDR3 rearrangement, sequence reads were collapsed and filtered. Productive Simpson clonality was computed per sample as the square root of Simpson's diversity index over productive rearrangements. TCRdb obtained this table from immuneACCESS and retained in-frame rearrangements with V and J assigned. These tables miss some clones; where compared with another copy, unresolved V genes account for less than half of the shortfall, and the remainder is unexplained. D and trimming were read from the DNA, whereas the V and J calls and clone size are those reported in that table. The sample table shows 70,000 or so clones, and roughly 82% are seen once. The top ten constitute around a sixth of the sample.

This clone appeared a few times. It lacks a known antigen. Base quality data are lacking; no much larger clone is found one base away. According to the germline V gene, CDR1 reads KGHDR and CDR2 reads SFDVKD. V and J are truncated by 8 bases and 7 bases respectively, leaving an intervening sequence of 14 bases. Reading from cysteine to phenylalanine, the CDR3 counts 14 amino acids. Of the read, only the CDR3 DNA is kept; its 42 bases are in frame from base 1. What the work shows at the level of the full study, not this receptor alone: How much clinical and demographic metadata was included differed by source and by participant, and the metadata was provided uncurated.

Each collaborating institution followed its own protocols to collect whole blood in K2EDTA tubes. For TCRbeta analysis, collaborator samples were shipped as frozen whole blood, as isolated PBMCs, or as DNA extracted from either sample type. The chain is encoded by TRBV24-1 joined to TRBJ1-6; the D gene remains uncertain. What was sequenced was peripheral blood. This clonotype originated in a human donor in a cohort sampled during active COVID-19. The DNA is TGTGCCACCACCAAATTCCCCCCCAATTCACCCCTCCACTTT. Its coded protein is CATTKFPPNSPLHF.